The 23 T cell receptor beta chains presented below share a single source sample, sequenced in a study of T-cell reconstitution after alpha-beta-depleted transplantation in children. The TCRbeta library was prepared with unique molecular identifiers. TCRdb reprocessed the PCR reads with MiXCR, giving one entry per CDR3 protein. This table holds 500,000 to 600,000 distinct CDR3 sequences, around 16% found once. The sequences come from PBMCs from the stem cell graft donor, collected from the stem cell graft. These receptors originate from a human donor who donated a stem cell graft to a child with acute lymphoblastic leukemia.

The V call is TRBV3-1, the J call TRBJ2-7; no reliable D call. Germline CDR1 reads LGHDT; CDR2 reads YNNKEL (reference sequence). The CDR3 is 15 residues long. V lost 4 bases, J lost 0 bases, and 13 bases lay in between. The CDR3 is CASSLSGSVSYEQYF. The CDR3 nucleotides read TGTGCCAGCAGCCTTTCAGGATCGGTCTCCTACGAGCAGTACTTC.

This clonotype was seen only a few times. V usage is TRBV27 and J usage is TRBJ2-7; 7 bases map to TRBD2. The trim removed 3 bases at V and 7 bases at J, leaving 9 bases unmatched. CDR1 MNHEY and CDR2 SMNVEV come from the germline V gene (reference sequence). The CDR3 consists of 14 residues. In DNA form, the CDR3 reads TGTGCCAGCAGTTTTGGCGGGAGCGGGCAAGAGCAGTACTTC. Amino acids: CASSFGGSGQEQYF.

This clonotype has a handful of counts. The chain recombines TRBV27 with TRBJ1-3, with a weak D call TRBD1 (5 bases). CDR1 is MNHEY, CDR2 SMNVEV, per germline (reference sequence). The CDR3 covers 15 residues. Trimming removed 0 bases from V and 5 bases from J, with 11 bases in between. The CDR3 DNA reads TGTGCCAGCAGTTTATCGGGGGGATTCCGAAACACCATATATTTT. Translating gives CASSLSGGFRNTIYF.

The V call is TRBV6-1, the J call TRBJ2-7; TRBD1 or TRBD2 may be the D gene (5 bases each). The CDR3 loop spans 17 amino acids. Trimming removed 0 bases from V and 7 bases from J, with 22 bases in between. Germline V CDR1 and CDR2: MNHNS, SASEGT. In DNA form, the CDR3 reads TGTGCCAGCAGTGAAGCGCTTCGGGGCAGGGTCTCGGGGGAGCAGTACTTC. Protein sequence: CASSEALRGRVSGEQYF.

The chain links TRBV12-3 or TRBV12-4 to TRBJ1-3; D possibly corresponds to TRBD1 (5 bases). The length of the CDR3 is 15 residues. With 5 bases removed from V and 0 bases from J, the gap between germline ends came to 11 bases. CDR3 region: CASSPWTNSGNTIYF. CDR3 in DNA: TGTGCCAGCAGTCCGTGGACAAACTCTGGAAACACCATATATTTT.

A single count supports this clonotype. This rearrangement joins TRBV12-3 or TRBV12-4 to TRBJ2-3, with 9 bases that match TRBD1. The ends lost 5 bases at V and 4 bases at J; junction bases unmatched: 7. CDR3 length: 15 residues. CDR3 sequence reads: CASSPMDRGSDTQYF. CDR3 sequence (DNA): TGTGCCAGCAGTCCCATGGACAGGGGATCAGATACGCAGTATTTT.

This clonotype was observed a handful of times. The gene calls are TRBV15 and TRBJ2-5; TRBD1 matches at 8 bases. Trimming took 7 bases from V and 6 from J; bases not matched to a gene: 10. This CDR3 comprises 14 residues. CDR1 and CDR2 from the germline V gene are LNHNV and YYDKDF (reference sequence). CDR3 in amino acids: CATKGIGQGKTQYF. CDR3 nucleotides: TGTGCCACCAAGGGAATCGGACAGGGAAAGACCCAGTACTTC.

The chain uses TRBV27 and TRBJ2-7, with D possibly matching TRBD2 (6 bases). V lost 6 bases and J lost 2, with 14 bases in between. This CDR3 has 14 residues. Germline values: CDR1 MNHEY, CDR2 SMNVEV (reference sequence). The CDR3 nucleotides read TGTGCCAGCAGCCCCGGGACTGTCCCCTACGAGCAGTACTTC. Translating it yields CASSPGTVPYEQYF.

The rearrangement links TRBV5-5 to TRBJ1-1; no reliable D call. The CDR3 sequence is 14 residues long. V was cut by 0 bases and J by 4 bases, with 10 bases left in between. Germline CDR1 reads SGHKS; CDR2 reads YYEKEE (reference sequence). The CDR3 DNA follows: TGTGCCAGCAGCTTGGACGCTTATGGCACTGAAGCTTTCTTT. Translating gives CASSLDAYGTEAFF.

This clonotype was picked up a small number of times. The chain recombines TRBV5-1 with TRBJ1-1, with D unresolved. The CDR3 is 12 amino acids. V was shortened by 4 bases and J by 6 bases, with 10 bases between the two germline ends. Germline lookup yields CDR1 SGHRS and CDR2 YFSETQ. CDR3 DNA: TGCGCCAGCAGCCCCCTGGGCCCTGAAGCTTTCTTT. This sequence encodes CASSPLGPEAFF.

This clonotype showed up just a few times. The V gene is TRBV2, the J gene TRBJ2-3; no clear D. Germline V gene data show CDR1 as SNHLY and CDR2 as FYNNEI. Trimming took off 1 base at V and 4 bases at J, with 18 bases between the two ends. The CDR3 contains 17 residues. As DNA, the CDR3 is TGTGCCAGCAGTGAAGGCGTAGTAGCCGATATGGCAGATACGCAGTATTTT. Translated, it gives CASSEGVVADMADTQYF.

This clonotype was seen a handful of times. The chain is built from TRBV4-1 and TRBJ2-7, with unresolved D. This CDR3 is 14 amino acids long. V gave up 4 bases and J gave up 4 bases, with 14 bases separating them. CDR1 is MGHRA, CDR2 YSYEKL, per germline. The CDR3 sequence: CASSPERPRYEQYF. The CDR3 nucleotides are TGCGCCAGCAGCCCCGAACGCCCGAGGTACGAGCAGTACTTC.

This clonotype was recorded a few times. The chain combines TRBV20-1 with TRBJ2-1, with 9 bases lining up with TRBD1. Germline loops: CDR1 DFQATT, CDR2 SNEGSKA (reference sequence). V trimming: 3 bases; J trimming: 6 bases; junction bases outside the gene matches: 6. The CDR3 has 14 amino acids. CDR3 in amino acids: CSARGTGSSNEQFF. The CDR3 nucleotides read TGCAGTGCTAGGGGGACAGGGTCATCCAATGAGCAGTTCTTC.

This rearrangement joins TRBV12-3 or TRBV12-4 to TRBJ2-3; 10 bases align to TRBD1. The CDR3 length is 14 residues. The V gene end was trimmed by 6 bases and the J gene end by 5 bases; junction bases not matched to a gene: 5. CDR3 DNA: TGTGCCAGCAGCCGACAGGGGGCAGGAGATACGCAGTATTTT. It encodes CASSRQGAGDTQYF.

The chain carries TRBV7-3 and TRBJ1-1; D gene unclear. The CDR3 totals 13 residues. Germline CDR1 and CDR2: SGHTA and FQGTGA. The V end lost 5 bases, the J end lost 7 bases, and 14 bases lay between the germline ends. The CDR3, as DNA: TGTGCCAGCAGCCTCGACGGACGATTTGAAGCTTTCTTT. As protein: CASSLDGRFEAFF.

This clonotype was counted only a few times. The J gene is TRBJ2-1, the V gene TRBV10-3; TRBD2 matches at 13 bases. V gave up 4 bases and J gave up 5 bases; unmatched junction bases: 2. The germline V gene encodes CDR1 ENHRY and CDR2 SYGVKD. This CDR3 has 15 amino acids. CDR3 DNA: TGTGCCATCAGTGGGACTAGCGGGAGCGACAATGAGCAGTTCTTC. Protein sequence: CAISGTSGSDNEQFF.

V usage is TRBV29-1 and J usage is TRBJ2-3, with D possibly matching TRBD1 (5 bases). Between the trimmed V and J ends, which lost 1 base and 1 base, there was a span of 18 bases. CDR1 is SQVTM and CDR2 is ANQGSEA in the germline V gene. This CDR3 has 17 residues. CDR3 coding DNA: TGCAGCGTTGAAGCTGGGATCAGGGCGTCCGGCACAGATACGCAGTATTTT. It encodes CSVEAGIRASGTDTQYF.

This clonotype was seen only a few times. The rearrangement links TRBV5-1 to TRBJ2-1; D may be TRBD2 (5 bases). This CDR3 comprises 14 residues. Per germline, CDR1 SGHRS and CDR2 YFSETQ. Trimming removed 6 bases at V and 2 bases at J, with 12 bases between. CDR3 in amino acids: CASTLAQTYNEQFF. The CDR3 nucleotides are TGCGCCAGCACGTTAGCGCAGACCTACAATGAGCAGTTCTTC.

The chain links TRBV2 to TRBJ1-1; D gene uncertain. CDR1 is SNHLY and CDR2 is FYNNEI in the germline V gene. The CDR3 length is 13 residues. V shed 5 bases and J shed 1 base, with 8 bases lying between them. CDR3 region: CASSREGNTEAFF. CDR3 nucleotide sequence: TGTGCCAGCAGTCGGGAAGGGAACACTGAAGCTTTCTTT. The full variable domain, completed using reference TRBV2 and TRBJ1-1, is EPEVTQTPSHQVTQMGQEVILRCVPISNHLYFYWYRQILGQKVEFLVSFYNNEISEKSEIFDDQFSVERPDGSNFTLKIRSTKLEDSAMYFCASSREGNTEAFFGQGTRLTVV.

The V gene is TRBV29-1, the J gene TRBJ2-1; D is possibly TRBD2 (7 bases). This CDR3 comprises 10 residues. The germline V gene encodes CDR1 SQVTM and CDR2 ANQGSEA. This CDR3 reads CTAGANEQFF. The CDR3 DNA reads as TGCACCGCGGGGGCCAATGAGCAGTTCTTC.

This clonotype was found a few times. The rearrangement uses TRBV5-1 and TRBJ2-7, with 9 bases aligning to TRBD1. This CDR3 contains 16 residues. The J segment lost 0 bases and the V segment lost 1 base, leaving 5 bases of the junction unmatched. The germline V gene encodes CDR1 SGHRS and CDR2 YFSETQ. The CDR3 region is CASSLTGGGGSYEQYF. Written as DNA, the CDR3 is TGCGCCAGCAGCTTGACAGGGGGCGGGGGCTCCTACGAGCAGTACTTC.

This clonotype was counted only a few times. This chain joins TRBV5-1 and TRBJ1-2; unclear D gene. Germline values: CDR1 SGHRS, CDR2 YFSETQ. Trimming cost V 7 bases and J 4 bases, with 11 bases left between them. The CDR3 length is 12 residues. In DNA, the CDR3 is TGCGCCAGCCGCGCTCTGAGCTATGGCTACACCTTC. Protein sequence: CASRALSYGYTF.

This clonotype was counted between two and nine times. V gene TRBV5-8 combines with J gene TRBJ1-1; a weak D match, TRBD1 (5 bases). The V gene's germline CDR1 is SGHTS and CDR2 YDEGEE. The CDR3 totals 15 residues. The V end lost 4 bases, the J end lost 5 bases, and 18 bases lay between the germline ends. This CDR3 reads CASSLTAYDLTEAFF. CDR3 nucleotides: TGTGCCAGCAGCCTGACAGCCTACGATCTGACTGAAGCTTTCTTT.